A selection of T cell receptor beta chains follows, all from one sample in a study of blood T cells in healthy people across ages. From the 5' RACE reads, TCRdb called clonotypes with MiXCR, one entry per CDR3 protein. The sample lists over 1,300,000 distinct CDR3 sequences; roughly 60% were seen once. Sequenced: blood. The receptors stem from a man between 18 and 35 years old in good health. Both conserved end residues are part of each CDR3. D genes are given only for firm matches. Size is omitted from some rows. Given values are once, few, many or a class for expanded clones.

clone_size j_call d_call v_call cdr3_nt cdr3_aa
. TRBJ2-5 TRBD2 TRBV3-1 TGTGCCAGCAGCGGACGAGCGGGGAAAGAGACCCAGTACTTC CASSGRAGKETQYF
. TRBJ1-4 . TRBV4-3 TGCACCAGCAGCCACCAACAGGGACCTAATGAAAAACTGTTTTTT CTSSHQQGPNEKLFF
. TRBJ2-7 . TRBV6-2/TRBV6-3 TGTGCCAGCAGTTACGCGGATCGCTCCTACGAGCAGTACTTC CASSYADRSYEQYF
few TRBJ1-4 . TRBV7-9 TGTGCCAGCAGCTTCCCCCAGACTAATGAAAAACTGTTTTTT CASSFPQTNEKLFF
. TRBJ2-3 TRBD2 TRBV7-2 TGTGCCAGCAGCTTATCAACCTCGCGGGAGGGCTTAGATACGCAGTATTTT CASSLSTSREGLDTQYF
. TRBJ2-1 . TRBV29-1 TGCAGCGACGGACTACGTTCTTACAATGAGCAGTTCTTC CSDGLRSYNEQFF
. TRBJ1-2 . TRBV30 TGTGCCTGGAAGCCAGGGGAATACGATGGCTACACCTTC CAWKPGEYDGYTF
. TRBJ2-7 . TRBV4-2 TGTGCCAGCAGCCAAGGCTACACAAACACCTACGAGCAGTACTTC CASSQGYTNTYEQYF
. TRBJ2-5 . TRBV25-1 TGTGCCAGCAGTGACAGCGTGCGCGGCAGGGGAGAGACCCAGTACTTC CASSDSVRGRGETQYF
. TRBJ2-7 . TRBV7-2 TGTGCCAGCAGTTATCCCGGAGTGAGCTACGAGCAGTACTTC CASSYPGVSYEQYF
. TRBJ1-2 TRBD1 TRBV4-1 TGCGCCAACCTAACAGGGGGCTGCCTCTATGACTACACCTTC CANLTGGCLYDYTF
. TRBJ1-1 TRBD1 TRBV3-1 TGTGCCAGCAGCCAGCCTAGGGGGACAGCGAACACTGAAGCTTTCTTT CASSQPRGTANTEAFF
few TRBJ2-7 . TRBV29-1 TGCAGCGTTGAGAGGGGGGGAAACGAGCAGTACTTC CSVERGGNEQYF
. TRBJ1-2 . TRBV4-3 TGCGCCAGCAGCCAGTCCAGGGGAGACGGCTACACCTTC CASSQSRGDGYTF
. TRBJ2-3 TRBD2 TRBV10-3 TGTGCCATCAGTGCTAGCGGCGGCACAGATACGCAGTATTTT CAISASGGTDTQYF
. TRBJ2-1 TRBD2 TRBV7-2 TGTGCCAGCAGCCCTCCTAGCGGGAGGACCTACTCCTACAATGAGCAGTTCTTC CASSPPSGRTYSYNEQFF
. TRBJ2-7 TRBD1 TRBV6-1 TGTGCCAGCCAGGGGGGACAGGTCCACTACGAGCAGTACTTC CASQGGQVHYEQYF
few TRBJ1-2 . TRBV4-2 TGTGCCAGCAGCCAAGATGGGGGTGCGCGCCGTGTTGGCTACACCTTC CASSQDGGARRVGYTF
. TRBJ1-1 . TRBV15 TGTGCCACCAGCCTTCACGGGGGAGGTCGGACTGAAGCTTTCTTT CATSLHGGGRTEAFF
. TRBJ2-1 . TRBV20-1 TGCAGTGCTAGAGATGTACGTTACAATGAGCAGTTCTTC CSARDVRYNEQFF
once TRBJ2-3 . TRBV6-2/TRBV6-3 TGTGCCAGCAGTTACCAGGACTTTCGCACAGATACGCAGTATTTT CASSYQDFRTDTQYF
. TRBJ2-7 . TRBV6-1 TGTGCCAGCGGGACGTCCAGCGGCCACGAGCAGTACTTC CASGTSSGHEQYF
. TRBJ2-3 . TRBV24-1 TGTGCCACCAGTGACGGGACTTTCGCGCAGTATTTT CATSDGTFAQYF
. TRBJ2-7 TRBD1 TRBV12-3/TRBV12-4 TGTGCCAGCCGGGACAGGGCAACCTACGAGCAGTACTTC CASRDRATYEQYF
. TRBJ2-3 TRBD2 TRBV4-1 TGCGCCAGCAGCCAGGCGAGCGGGAGGGGCGCAGATACGCAGTATTTT CASSQASGRGADTQYF
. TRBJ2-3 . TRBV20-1 TGCAGTGCTAGTTCAACGGGGATCTTCGCAGATACGCAGTATTTT CSASSTGIFADTQYF